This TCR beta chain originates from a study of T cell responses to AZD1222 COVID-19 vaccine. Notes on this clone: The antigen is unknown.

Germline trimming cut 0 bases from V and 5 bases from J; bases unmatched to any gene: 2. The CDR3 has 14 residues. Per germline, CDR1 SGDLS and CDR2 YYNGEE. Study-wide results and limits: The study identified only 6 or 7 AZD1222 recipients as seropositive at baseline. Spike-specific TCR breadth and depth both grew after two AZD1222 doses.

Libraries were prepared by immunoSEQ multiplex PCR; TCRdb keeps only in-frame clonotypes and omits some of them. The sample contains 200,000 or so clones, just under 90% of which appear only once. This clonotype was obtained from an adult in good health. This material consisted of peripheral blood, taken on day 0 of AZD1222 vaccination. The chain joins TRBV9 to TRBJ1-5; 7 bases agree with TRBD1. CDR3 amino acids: CASSVGQGDQPQHF. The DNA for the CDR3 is TGTGCCAGCAGCGTAGGACAGGGCGATCAGCCCCAGCATTTT.